This T cell receptor beta chain is drawn from a study of T cell repertoires in cytomegalovirus infection. Study background: Used in the study were CMV epitopes, some recently identified and HLA-C-restricted, others well-studied and HLA-B-restricted. Signatures in public TCR beta sequences pointed to both CMV infection and matching HLA type.

The CDR3 extends over 14 amino acids. Deletions cut 7 bases from V and 1 base from J, with 10 bases between. Per the germline V gene, CDR1 is MDHEN and CDR2 is SYDVKM. TCRdb re-derived calls from the reads in MiXCR, one entry per CDR3 protein. In the table there are approximately 310,000 distinct CDR3 sequences, around a quarter of which are singletons. Whole-study findings and limits: What dominated the ex vivo response were HLA-C-restricted CMV-specific TCR beta clonotypes. There were carriers of CMV plus the relevant HLA, and cumulative public TCR beta family frequency identified them.

A word on this clonotype: Its matching antigen is unknown.

The genes are TRBV28 and TRBJ2-2; D is ambiguous. Specimen: cultured PBMCs, collected from culture after CMV antigen stimulation. This clonotype originated in a human donor in good health (CMV status not recorded). Some clones in this sample may be carry-over from other donors' samples. The CDR3 loop reads CASNRWVNTGELFF. As DNA, the CDR3 is TGTGCCAGCAATCGGTGGGTGAACACCGGGGAGCTGTTTTTT.